This T cell receptor (beta chain) comes out of a study of blood T cell repertoires in COVID-19. Looking at the study overall: Sites in the United States, Italy and Spain provided acute and convalescent COVID-19 samples.

The length of the CDR3 is 15 residues. Germline assignment: CDR1 LGHDT and CDR2 YNNKEL (reference sequence). With 3 bases clipped from V and 3 bases from J, the junction kept 7 bases outside the gene matches. The data were produced by immunoSEQ multiplex PCR, yet TCRdb's version contains in-frame clones alone and is incomplete. The table has about 410,000 clones, roughly 88% seen once; the top ten hold 0.55% to 0.75%. The sequencing input was PBMCs or T cells enriched from blood (not recorded which). The receptor's source is a man aged 18 to 35 who had recovered from COVID-19. The chain uses TRBV3-1 (or the pseudogene TRBV3-2) and TRBJ1-2; 7 nucleotides match TRBD1. CDR3 sequence (DNA): TGTGCCAGCAGCCACTCAACGACAGGGTACTATGGCTACACCTTC. Translating gives CASSHSTTGYYGYTF.